This entry features one T cell receptor beta chain sequence. The sample originates from a study of blood T cell repertoires in COVID-19. The overall study: Some COVID-19 samples were acute and others convalescent; all came from the United States, Italy and Spain.

Authors' analysis steps: Cell counts per sample came from amplifying reference gene primers. Sequencing used immunoSEQ multiplex PCR; TCRdb keeps in-frame clones, though not all of them. V, J and clone size derive from that table, while D and trimming were established from the DNA sequence. Among under 13,000 clones listed, 70% to 90% were seen once. The CDR3 is made up of 18 amino acids. Germline loops: CDR1 SGHTS, CDR2 YDEGEE. V lost 5 bases to trimming and J lost 4 bases; unmatched junction nucleotides: 13. The sample comprised peripheral blood. This receptor was identified in a young man with active or convalescent COVID-19. V usage is TRBV5-8 and J usage is TRBJ1-6; 9 bases map to TRBD1. The CDR3 region has the DNA TGTGCCAGCAGGCTCTATCGTGGACAGGGGCTGTATAATTCACCCCTCCACTTT. It is translated as CASRLYRGQGLYNSPLHF.